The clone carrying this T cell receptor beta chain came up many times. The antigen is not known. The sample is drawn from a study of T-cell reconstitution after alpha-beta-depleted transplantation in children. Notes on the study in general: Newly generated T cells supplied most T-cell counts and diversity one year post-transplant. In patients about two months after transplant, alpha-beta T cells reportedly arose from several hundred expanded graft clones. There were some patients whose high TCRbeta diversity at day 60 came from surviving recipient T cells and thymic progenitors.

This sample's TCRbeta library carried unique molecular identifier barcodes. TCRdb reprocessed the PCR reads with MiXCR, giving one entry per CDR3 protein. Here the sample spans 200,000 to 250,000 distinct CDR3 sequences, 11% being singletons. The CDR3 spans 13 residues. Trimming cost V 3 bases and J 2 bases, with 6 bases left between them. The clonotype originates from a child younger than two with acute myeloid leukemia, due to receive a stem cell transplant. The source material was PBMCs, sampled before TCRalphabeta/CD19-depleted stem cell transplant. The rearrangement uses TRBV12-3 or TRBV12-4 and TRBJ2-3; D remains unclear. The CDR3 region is CASSFTVTDTQYF. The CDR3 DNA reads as TGTGCCAGCAGTTTTACAGTCACAGATACGCAGTATTTT.